This is a list of T cell receptor beta chains from one sample in a study of blood T cells in healthy people across ages. Each CDR3 protein is one row after TCRdb ran MiXCR on the 5' RACE reads. The sample consists of about 1.8 million distinct CDR3 sequences, roughly 50% of them appearing once. The material sequenced was blood. Source of these receptors: a woman aged 40 to 50 in good health. CDR3s include the opening cysteine and the closing phenylalanine or tryptophan. D genes are given only for firm matches. Rows give clone size only sometimes, using once, few, many, or a class for an expanded clone.

v_call	clone_size	j_call	d_call	cdr3_aa	cdr3_nt
TRBV20-1	few	TRBJ1-2	NA	CSAREQGDHGYTF	TGCAGTGCTAGAGAACAGGGAGACCATGGCTACACCTTC
TRBV10-3	NA	TRBJ2-7	NA	CAISGGRGNEQYF	TGTGCCATCAGTGGTGGTCGGGGAAACGAGCAGTACTTC
TRBV20-1	NA	TRBJ2-5	NA	CSARDLTVVETQYF	TGCAGTGCTAGAGATTTGACAGTGGTAGAGACCCAGTACTTC
TRBV5-1	NA	TRBJ1-2	NA	CASSLNQDNYGYTF	TGCGCCAGCAGCTTGAACCAGGACAACTATGGCTACACCTTC
TRBV10-3	NA	TRBJ2-3	NA	CAISGAVAPQYF	TGTGCCATCAGTGGGGCGGTAGCGCCGCAGTATTTT
TRBV12-3/TRBV12-4	once	TRBJ1-2	NA	CASNPGWGYTF	TGTGCCAGCAACCCGGGGTGGGGCTACACCTTC
TRBV20-1	many	TRBJ2-3	NA	CSARDTQGRGDTQYF	TGCAGTGCTAGAGATACACAGGGCCGGGGAGATACGCAGTATTTT
TRBV6-2/TRBV6-3	few	TRBJ2-5	NA	CASMRETQYF	TGTGCCAGCATGAGGGAGACCCAGTACTTC
TRBV27	NA	TRBJ2-1	TRBD1	CASTPFSGTEGYNEQFF	TGTGCCAGCACCCCCTTCTCCGGGACAGAAGGCTACAATGAGCAGTTCTTC
TRBV15	NA	TRBJ2-3	NA	CATSSTTGRPDTQYF	TGTGCCACCAGCTCCACCACCGGGCGGCCAGATACGCAGTATTTT
TRBV20-1	NA	TRBJ1-1	NA	CSAPSAGWNTEAFF	TGCAGTGCACCATCAGCAGGGTGGAACACTGAAGCTTTCTTT
TRBV4-1	few	TRBJ2-5	TRBD1	CASSQVGKGAEDETQYF	TGCGCCAGCAGCCAAGTCGGTAAGGGGGCCGAGGACGAGACCCAGTACTTC
TRBV19	NA	TRBJ2-1	TRBD1	CASSLDRVKFF	TGTGCCAGTAGCCTGGACAGGGTAAAGTTCTTC
TRBV5-6	NA	TRBJ2-3	TRBD2	CASSPGGTATDTQYF	TGTGCCAGCAGCCCGGGGGGGACCGCCACAGATACGCAGTATTTT
TRBV4-3	once	TRBJ1-1	NA	CASSQAVLPANTEAFF	TGCGCCAGCAGCCAGGCTGTTCTCCCAGCGAACACTGAAGCTTTCTTT
TRBV2	NA	TRBJ2-7	NA	CASGDWGEQYF	TGTGCCAGCGGGGACTGGGGAGAGCAGTACTTC
TRBV29-1	NA	TRBJ2-7	NA	CSARTISYEQYF	TGCAGCGCCAGGACTATCTCCTACGAGCAGTACTTC
TRBV10-3	NA	TRBJ2-7	NA	CAIRTYVQYF	TGTGCCATCAGAACGTACGTGCAGTACTTC
TRBV20-1	few	TRBJ2-7	NA	CSARVLGPSSYEQYF	TGCAGTGCTAGAGTATTAGGTCCAAGCTCCTACGAGCAGTACTTC
TRBV5-6	NA	TRBJ1-5	NA	CASSFGRAGYQPQHF	TGTGCCAGCAGCTTTGGCAGGGCGGGCTATCAGCCCCAGCATTTT
TRBV7-2	NA	TRBJ1-2	TRBD1	CASSLAWTGDQNGYTF	TGTGCCAGCAGCTTAGCGTGGACAGGGGACCAAAATGGCTACACCTTC